The clone carrying this TCR beta chain was counted at least ten times. The sample originates from a study of molecular identifiers for immune sequencing clone quantification. Looked up from germline, CDR1 is SGHKS and CDR2 is YYEKEE (reference sequence). CDR3 length: 14 amino acids. Trimming removed 4 bases from V and 6 bases from J; junction bases left unmatched: 7. Sorted cell numbers of about 17,000 to 1,000,000, with 10%, 30% or 50% RNA, served as input for naive CD8 libraries. Based on a CD8+CD4-CCR7+CD45RA+ profile, naive CD8 T cells were sorted. A single record per CDR3 protein comes from TCRdb applying MiXCR to the PCR reads. The sample shows 250,000 to 400,000 distinct CDR3 sequences, roughly 23% of them seen only once.

This sequence joins TRBV5-5 and TRBJ2-3, with TRBD2 identical over 8 bases. The receptor was isolated from a human donor in good health. Some libraries in this study had Jurkat cell RNA spiked in. Sequencing input: naive CD8+ T cells from blood, with Jurkat cell RNA spiked in. Subset of the sample: FACS-sorted CD8+CD4-CCR7+CD45RA+ naive T cells. Here the CDR3 DNA reads TGTGCCAGCAGCCCGGCGGGGGGCGCGGATACGCAGTATTTT. Residues: CASSPAGGADTQYF.